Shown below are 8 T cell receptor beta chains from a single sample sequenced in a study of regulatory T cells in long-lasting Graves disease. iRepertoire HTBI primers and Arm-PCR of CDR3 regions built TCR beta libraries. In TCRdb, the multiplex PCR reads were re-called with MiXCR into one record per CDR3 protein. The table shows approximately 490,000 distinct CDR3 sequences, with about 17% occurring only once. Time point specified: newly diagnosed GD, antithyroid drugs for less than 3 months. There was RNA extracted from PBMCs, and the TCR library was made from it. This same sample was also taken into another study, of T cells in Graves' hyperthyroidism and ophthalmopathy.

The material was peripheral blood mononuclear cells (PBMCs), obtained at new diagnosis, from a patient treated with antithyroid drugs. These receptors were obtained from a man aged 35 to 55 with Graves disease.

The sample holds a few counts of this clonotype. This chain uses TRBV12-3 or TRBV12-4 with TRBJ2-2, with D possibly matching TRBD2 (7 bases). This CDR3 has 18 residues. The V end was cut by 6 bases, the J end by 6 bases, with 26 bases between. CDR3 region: CASRPGGFAGGDAGELFF. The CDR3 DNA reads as TGTGCCAGCAGGCCGGGGGGCTTCGCAGGAGGGGACGCCGGGGAGCTGTTTTTT.

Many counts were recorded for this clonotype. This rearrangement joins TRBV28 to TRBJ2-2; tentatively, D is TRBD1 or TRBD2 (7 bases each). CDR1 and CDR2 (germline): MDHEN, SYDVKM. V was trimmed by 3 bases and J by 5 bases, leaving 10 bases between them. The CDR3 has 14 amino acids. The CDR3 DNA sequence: TGTGCCAGCAGTTTCAGGGGGGGGACCGGGGAGCTGTTTTTT. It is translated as CASSFRGGTGELFF.

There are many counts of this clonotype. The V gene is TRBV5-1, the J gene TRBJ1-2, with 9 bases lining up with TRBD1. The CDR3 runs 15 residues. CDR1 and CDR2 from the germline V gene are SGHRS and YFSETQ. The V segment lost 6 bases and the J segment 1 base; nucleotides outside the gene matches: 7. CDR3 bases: TGCGCCAGCACCCTGGGGACAGGGCTTAACTATGGCTACACCTTC. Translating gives CASTLGTGLNYGYTF.

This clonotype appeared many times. In DNA form, the CDR3 reads TGTGCCACCAGTGATTTGACTAGCGGGACTTACAATGAGCAGTTCTTC. Translating it yields CATSDLTSGTYNEQFF. The rearrangement uses TRBV24-1 and TRBJ2-1; 10 positions agree with TRBD2. Germline V gives CDR1 KGHDR, CDR2 SFDVKD. The CDR3 is 16 amino acids. V shed 0 bases and J 4 bases; nucleotides not matched to a gene: 2.

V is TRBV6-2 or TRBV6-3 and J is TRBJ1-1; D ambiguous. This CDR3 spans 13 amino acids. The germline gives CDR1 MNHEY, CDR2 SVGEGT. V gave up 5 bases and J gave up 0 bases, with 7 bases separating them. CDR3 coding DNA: TGTGCCAGCAGTGCCCTCTTGAACACTGAAGCTTTCTTT. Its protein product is CASSALLNTEAFF.

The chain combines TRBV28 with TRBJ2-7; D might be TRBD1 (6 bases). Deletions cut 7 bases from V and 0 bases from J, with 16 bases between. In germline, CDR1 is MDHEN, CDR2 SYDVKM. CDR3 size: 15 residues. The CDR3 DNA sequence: TGTGCCAGCACCCTAACGTGGGACAACTCCTACGAGCAGTACTTC. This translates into CASTLTWDNSYEQYF.

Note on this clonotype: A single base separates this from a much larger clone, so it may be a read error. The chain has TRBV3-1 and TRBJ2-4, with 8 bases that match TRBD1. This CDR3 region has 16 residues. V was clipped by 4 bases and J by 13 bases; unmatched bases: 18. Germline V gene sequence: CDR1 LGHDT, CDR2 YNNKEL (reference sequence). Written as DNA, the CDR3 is TGTGCCAGCAGCCGTTGGGACAGGAAGGAGTACAATGAGCAGTACTTC. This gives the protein CASSRWDRKEYNEQYF.

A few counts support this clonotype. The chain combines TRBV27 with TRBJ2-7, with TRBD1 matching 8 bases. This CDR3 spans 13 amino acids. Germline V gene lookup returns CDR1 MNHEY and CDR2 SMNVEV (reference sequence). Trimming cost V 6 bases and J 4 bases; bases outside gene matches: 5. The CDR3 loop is CASRWTGKYEQYF. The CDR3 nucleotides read TGTGCCAGCAGATGGACAGGGAAGTACGAGCAGTACTTC.